The TCR beta chain described here comes from a study of CD8 T cells in Susac syndrome. In germline, CDR1 is KGHDR, CDR2 SFDVKD. The CDR3 extends over 15 amino acids. With V trimmed by 4 bases and J by 5 bases, 4 bases remained unmatched. RNA amounts of 0.5 to 1 ug underwent reverse transcription with random hexamers. TCRdb reprocessed the immunoSEQ multiplex PCR reads via MiXCR and lists one record per CDR3 protein. This sample has 180,000 or so distinct CDR3 sequences; about 95% occur once, and the top ten carry 0.08% to 0.11%. The chain links TRBV24-1 to TRBJ2-1, with 10 bases lining up with TRBD2. This clonotype was obtained from a human donor in good health. The specimen was CD4+ T cells from PBMCs. The CDR3 sequence is CATSDPGTSDNEQFF. The CDR3 DNA reads TGTGCCACCAGTGACCCTGGGACTAGCGACAATGAGCAGTTCTTC.